Following are 7 T cell receptor beta chains from one sample sequenced in a study of Graves' ophthalmopathy and Graves' hyperthyroidism. Amplifying from RNA transcripts, the study obtained TCR beta CDR3 regions. Second-round multiplex PCR came after first-round RT-PCR with HTBI primers. Via MiXCR, TCRdb re-called the multiplex PCR reads, giving one row per CDR3 protein. The repertoire has around 1.1 million distinct CDR3 sequences, roughly two fifths of them found once; the top ten carry approximately 12%. Sequenced material: peripheral blood or thyroid tissue (not recorded which). These receptors originate from an adult man with Graves' hyperthyroidism.

The CDR3 is CASRIRGQGVGETQYF. The DNA for the CDR3 is TGTGCCAGTAGAATCCGGGGACAGGGTGTAGGAGAGACCCAGTACTTC. This rearrangement joins TRBV19 to TRBJ2-5, with 9 positions matching TRBD1. CDR1 and CDR2 from the germline V gene are LNHDA and SQIVND (reference sequence). The CDR3 loop spans 16 amino acids. V shed 6 bases and J 4 bases; nucleotides not matched to a gene: 12.

At least ten counts were recorded for this clonotype. V gene TRBV2 combines with J gene TRBJ1-3; 7 bases are a match to TRBD1. This CDR3 comprises 14 residues. Trimming removed 9 bases from V and 2 bases from J; junction bases left unmatched: 7. CDR1 and CDR2 from the germline V gene are SNHLY and FYNNEI. The CDR3 here is CARQGEAAGNTIYF. CDR3 DNA sequence: TGTGCCAGGCAGGGGGAGGCGGCTGGAAACACCATATATTTT.

The rearrangement links TRBV6-1 to TRBJ1-5; 8 bases map to TRBD1. Per the germline V gene, CDR1 is MNHNS and CDR2 is SASEGT. This CDR3 region has 15 residues. Trimming cost V 6 bases and J 5 bases; bases outside gene matches: 9. The CDR3 DNA is TGTGCCAGCAGGACCCAGGGGGCGCGGGATCAGCCCCAGCATTTT. Encoded protein: CASRTQGARDQPQHF.

This clonotype was recorded at least ten times. The chain recombines TRBV10-3 with TRBJ2-7, with D perhaps TRBD1 or TRBD2 (5 bases each). CDR1 and CDR2 (germline): ENHRY, SYGVKD. This CDR3 spans 13 amino acids. Trimming pared 6 bases from V and 3 bases from J, leaving 12 bases between. CDR3: CAIRRDHNYEQYF. CDR3 nucleotide sequence: TGTGCCATCAGGAGGGACCATAACTACGAGCAGTACTTC.

This clonotype has ten or more counts. The chain recombines TRBV25-1 with TRBJ1-6, with TRBD1 matching over 7 bases. This CDR3 is 14 amino acids long. From germline, CDR1 is MGHDK and CDR2 SYGVNS. With 4 bases clipped from V and 7 bases from J, the junction kept 4 bases outside the gene matches. This CDR3 reads CASSVGGSNSPLHF. The DNA of the CDR3 is TGTGCCAGCAGTGTAGGGGGCTCCAATTCACCCCTCCACTTT.

This clonotype was detected a few times. V gene TRBV14 combines with J gene TRBJ2-2; D unclear. The CDR3 is made up of 17 amino acids. Germline loops: CDR1 SGHDN, CDR2 FVKESK. V was cut by 1 base and J by 6 bases, with 18 bases left in between. CDR3 protein: CASSQGWGRVGAGELFF. CDR3 coding DNA: TGTGCCAGCAGCCAAGGGTGGGGTCGCGTCGGCGCCGGGGAGCTGTTTTTT.

The sample holds many counts of this clonotype. The rearrangement links TRBV7-9 to TRBJ1-2, with 9 nucleotides matching TRBD1. CDR3 length: 14 amino acids. After removal of 5 bases from V and 4 bases from J, the junction contained 5 bases not matched to a gene. CDR1 and CDR2 (germline): SEHNR, FQNEAQ (reference sequence). The CDR3 coding sequence is TGTGCCAGCAGCCGCCCGGGACAGGGCTATGGCTACACCTTC. It yields the protein CASSRPGQGYGYTF. The full variable domain, its missing parts supplied by reference TRBV7-9 and TRBJ1-2, is DTGVSQNPRHKITKRGQNVTFRCDPISEHNRLYWYRQTLGQGPEFLTYFQNEAQLEKSRLLSDRFSAERPKGSFSTLEIQRTEQGDSAMYLCASSRPGQGYGYTFGSGTRLTVV.